This TCR beta chain was captured in a study of T cell responses to AZD1222 COVID-19 vaccine. Study-level results: Just a handful of people given AZD1222 tested seropositive at baseline. When two AZD1222 doses had been given, Spike-specific TCR breadth and depth rose. Mostly white British, mostly female donors; authors suggested clonal diversity may be underestimated.

Profiling relied on immunoSEQ multiplex PCR, and the TCRdb table lists in-frame clones only, not all of them. This sample has fewer than 200,000 clones; approximately 89% occur once, and the top ten carry approximately 1.7%. Both about-4-week and about-12-week second-dose recipients were combined. Trimming cost V 2 bases and J 4 bases; bases outside gene matches: 20. Per germline, CDR1 MNHNS and CDR2 SASEGT. The CDR3 length is 19 residues. In the case of this clone: The antigen is unknown.

The chain has TRBV6-1 and TRBJ2-7; 7 nucleotides line up with TRBD1. This specimen consisted of peripheral blood, obtained 28 days after the second AZD1222 dose. The TCR was taken from an adult who received the AZD1222 COVID-19 vaccine. CDR3 region: CASSERTRSTGDSRYEQYF. The DNA for the CDR3 is TGTGCCAGCAGTGAAAGGACCCGATCAACAGGGGACAGTCGGTACGAGCAGTACTTC.